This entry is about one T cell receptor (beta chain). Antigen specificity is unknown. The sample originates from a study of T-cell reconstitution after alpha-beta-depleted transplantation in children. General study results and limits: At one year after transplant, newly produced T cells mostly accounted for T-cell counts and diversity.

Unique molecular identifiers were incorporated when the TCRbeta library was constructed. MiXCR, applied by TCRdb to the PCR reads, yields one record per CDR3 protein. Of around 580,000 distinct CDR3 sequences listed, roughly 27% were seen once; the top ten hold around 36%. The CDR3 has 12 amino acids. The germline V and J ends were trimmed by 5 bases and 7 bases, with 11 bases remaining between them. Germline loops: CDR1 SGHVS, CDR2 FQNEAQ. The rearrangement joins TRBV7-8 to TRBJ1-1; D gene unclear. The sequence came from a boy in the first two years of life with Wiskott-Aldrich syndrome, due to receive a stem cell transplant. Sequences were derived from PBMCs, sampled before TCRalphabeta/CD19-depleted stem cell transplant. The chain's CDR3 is CASSPIDDEAFF. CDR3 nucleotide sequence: TGTGCCAGCAGCCCCATCGATGATGAAGCTTTCTTT.